This T cell receptor beta chain was recorded in a study of cytomegalovirus exposure and HLA in healthy donors. Between the trimmed V and J ends, which lost 2 bases and 1 base, there was a span of 9 bases. This CDR3 comprises 15 residues. CDR1 is SGHRS and CDR2 is YFSETQ in the germline V gene. The PCR contained 60 Vbeta and 13 Jbeta primers. Profiling relied on immunoSEQ multiplex PCR, and the TCRdb table lists in-frame clones only, not all of them. The repertoire holds 80,000 or so clones, with around 60% as singletons. This chain joins TRBV5-1 and TRBJ2-2, with D unresolved. Material for sequencing was PBMCs. The TCR sequence derives from a man younger than 40 in good health and CMV-seropositive. CDR3 sequence (DNA): TGCGCCAGCAGCTTCGAAACGGGGAACACCGGGGAGCTGTTTTTT. Protein: CASSFETGNTGELFF.